One sample yielded the 28 T cell receptor beta chains listed below, sequenced in a study of cytomegalovirus exposure and HLA in healthy donors. Some clones are missing from TCRdb's copy, which holds only in-frame ones; the method was immunoSEQ multiplex PCR. The top ten hold less than 4% of the sample, which has nearly 80,000 clones, 93% seen once. Sequencing used PBMCs. These receptors all stem from a woman in her twenties or thirties in good health and CMV-seronegative.

The rearrangement joins TRBV7-6 to TRBJ1-2, with 8 bases matching TRBD1. CDR1 and CDR2 (germline): SGHVS, FNYEAQ. This CDR3 spans 17 amino acids. The J segment lost 4 bases and the V segment lost 4 bases, leaving 14 bases of the junction unmatched. Here the CDR3 DNA reads TGTGCCAGCAGCTGGAGCAAGGACAGGGTTGGTCTCTATGGCTACACCTTC. Its translation is CASSWSKDRVGLYGYTF.

This clone was counted once. The V call is TRBV7-3, the J call TRBJ2-5; tentative D call: TRBD1 (6 bases). This CDR3 region has 15 residues. V was cut by 2 bases and J by 5 bases, with 15 bases left in between. Germline assignment: CDR1 SGHTA and CDR2 FQGTGA. CDR3 residues: CASSLPGPRGETQYF. The CDR3 DNA reads TGTGCCAGCAGCTTACCCGGGCCAAGGGGGGAGACCCAGTACTTC.

The genes are TRBV6-4 and TRBJ2-3, with a weak D call TRBD2 (6 bases). V was clipped by 2 bases and J by 0 bases, with 9 bases between them. The CDR3 is 15 amino acids. From germline, CDR1 is MRHNA and CDR2 SNTAGT. The CDR3 sequence: CASSDGRHSTDTQYF. The CDR3 nucleotides are TGTGCCAGCAGTGACGGGAGGCATAGCACAGATACGCAGTATTTT.

The chain links TRBV29-1 to TRBJ1-1, with 8 nucleotides matching TRBD1. The CDR3 contains 15 residues. V was clipped by 5 bases and J by 1 base; unmatched bases: 9. Germline V gene lookup returns CDR1 SQVTM and CDR2 ANQGSEA. CDR3 nucleotides: TGCAGCGTTCGATCGGCCGGGACAGGGAACACTGAAGCTTTCTTT. Translation: CSVRSAGTGNTEAFF.

The CDR3 coding sequence is TGTGCCAGCATTCCTCCGTCTGGGGGAGGCTATGGCTACACCTTC. It specifies CASIPPSGGGYGYTF. V usage is TRBV28 and J usage is TRBJ1-2, with D possibly matching TRBD1 (5 bases). Trimming shortened V by 7 bases and J by 4 bases, and 19 bases separated the two germline ends. This CDR3 comprises 15 residues. Looked up from germline, CDR1 is MDHEN and CDR2 is SYDVKM.

This clone turned up a few times. This chain uses TRBV6-4 with TRBJ1-1; 7 bases align to TRBD1. This CDR3 has 13 residues. V dropped 2 bases and J dropped 4; count of bases not matched to a gene: 1. Germline-derived CDR1 and CDR2 are MRHNA and SNTAGT. CDR3 loop: CASSDRDSTEAFF. In DNA, the CDR3 is TGTGCCAGCAGTGACCGGGACAGCACTGAAGCTTTCTTT.

The chain employs TRBV29-1 and TRBJ1-1; no reliable D call. CDR3 length equals 13 residues. The ends were cut back, 4 bases at V and 0 bases at J, with 9 bases in the middle. Looked up from germline, CDR1 is SQVTM and CDR2 is ANQGSEA. The CDR3 DNA sequence: TGCAGCGTTGTTGCACATATGAACACTGAAGCTTTCTTT. Translation gives CSVVAHMNTEAFF.

The DNA of the CDR3 is TGTGCCAGCAGCTTAAGGTGGAGGGAAGAGACCCAGTACTTC. Amino acid sequence: CASSLRWREETQYF. The rearrangement links TRBV7-9 to TRBJ2-5; D possibly corresponds to TRBD2 (6 bases). The CDR3 extends over 14 amino acids. V shed 2 bases and J shed 3 bases, with 10 bases lying between them. Germline CDR1 and CDR2: SEHNR and FQNEAQ (reference sequence).

V gene TRBV9 combines with J gene TRBJ2-1; 9 bases map to TRBD2. V lost 0 bases, J lost 4 bases, and 2 bases stayed unmatched. CDR1 is SGDLS, CDR2 YYNGEE, per germline. CDR3 length equals 15 residues. The CDR3 bases are TGTGCCAGCAGCGTAGTTAGCGGGGGATACAATGAGCAGTTCTTC. This sequence encodes CASSVVSGGYNEQFF.

The genes are TRBV6-5 and TRBJ2-7, with a possible D match to TRBD2 (7 bases). Trimming took 10 bases from V and 2 from J, leaving 18 bases between them. The CDR3 covers 14 residues. Germline V CDR1 and CDR2: MNHEY, SVGAGI. Here the CDR3 reads CATRDVGGPYEQYF. CDR3 coding DNA: TGTGCCACCCGGGATGTGGGGGGGCCCTACGAGCAGTACTTC.

The rearrangement links TRBV27 to TRBJ2-5; 14 positions agree with TRBD2. V lost 5 bases, J lost 5 bases, and 19 bases stayed unmatched. In germline, CDR1 is MNHEY, CDR2 SMNVEV (reference sequence). The CDR3 totals 20 residues. The CDR3 DNA reads as TGTGCCAGCAGTCTCACTCCACCGGGACTAGCGGGAGAAATTTCGGAGACCCAGTACTTC. Its protein product is CASSLTPPGLAGEISETQYF.

The CDR3 DNA follows: TGTGCCAGCAGAGCGCAGGGTCGCCACGTAGGCACTGAAGCTTTCTTT. This encodes CASRAQGRHVGTEAFF. The V and J genes are TRBV7-2 and TRBJ1-1; D is perhaps TRBD1 (5 bases). V was trimmed by 6 bases and J by 4 bases, leaving 21 bases between them. Looked up from germline, CDR1 is SGHTA and CDR2 is FQGNSA. This CDR3 spans 16 amino acids.

In its sample, this clone was seen a few times. This sample includes further DNA sequences coding for the same CDR3. The J gene is TRBJ2-7, the V gene TRBV18, with D tentatively TRBD1 (6 bases). The CDR3 is 12 amino acids. Deletions cut 3 bases from V and 3 bases from J, with 6 bases between. Germline-derived CDR1 and CDR2 are KGHSH and LQKENI. In DNA form, the CDR3 reads TGTGCCAGCTCACCGGACAGCTACGAGCAGTACTTC. Its translation is CASSPDSYEQYF.

The chain links TRBV6-1 to TRBJ2-7; weak D call: TRBD2 (5 bases). CDR3 length: 13 amino acids. The V and J ends lost 6 bases and 5 bases respectively, with 14 bases between them. Germline V lookup: CDR1 MNHNS, CDR2 SASEGT. The DNA of the CDR3 is TGTGCCAGCAGCCGGGTGACCGGGGACGAGCAGTACTTC. Its translation: CASSRVTGDEQYF.

The J gene is TRBJ2-7, the V gene TRBV5-1, with 10 bases that match TRBD1. CDR3 length equals 15 residues. The junction had 6 bases not matched to a gene; V was cut back by 3 bases and J by 3 bases. CDR1 is SGHRS and CDR2 is YFSETQ in the germline V gene. In DNA form, the CDR3 reads TGCGCCAGCAGCTCGCGGGGGGACAGGGGCTACGAGCAGTACTTC. It specifies CASSSRGDRGYEQYF.

J is TRBJ1-2 and V is TRBV28; no clear D gene. This CDR3 is 12 amino acids long. V lost 2 bases to trimming and J lost 8 bases, with 9 bases between them. The V gene's germline CDR1 is MDHEN and CDR2 SYDVKM. The CDR3 loop reads CASSLRSWGYTF. The CDR3 DNA is TGTGCCAGCAGTTTAAGGAGCTGGGGCTACACCTTC.

This chain links TRBV9 with TRBJ2-3; 9 nucleotides agree with TRBD2. Germline V gene lookup returns CDR1 SGDLS and CDR2 YYNGEE. The CDR3 extends over 16 amino acids. Trimming removed 3 bases from V and 2 bases from J; junction bases left unmatched: 7. CDR3 DNA: TGTGCCAGCAGCGGCCGACTAGCGGAATCCACAGATACGCAGTATTTT. Its translation: CASSGRLAESTDTQYF.

The J gene is TRBJ2-1, the V gene TRBV6-5; D is perhaps TRBD2 (6 bases). CDR3 size: 12 residues. Germline lookup yields CDR1 MNHEY and CDR2 SVGAGI. Trimming stripped 2 bases from V and 9 bases from J, with 8 bases between. The CDR3 sequence: CASSYRGVEQFF. The CDR3 nucleotides are TGTGCCAGCAGTTACCGCGGGGTTGAGCAGTTCTTC.

The chain has TRBV11-2 and TRBJ2-7, with 7 bases that match TRBD2. Germline assignment: CDR1 SGHAT and CDR2 FQNNGV. V dropped 8 bases and J dropped 7; count of bases not matched to a gene: 5. The CDR3 totals 11 residues. The CDR3 DNA reads as TGTGCCAGCGGAGCCGGGGGGGAGCAGTACTTC. This gives the protein CASGAGGEQYF. The whole variable domain, remainder taken from reference TRBV11-2 and TRBJ2-7, is EAGVAQSPRYKIIEKRQSVAFWCNPISGHATLYWYQQILGQGPKLLIQFQNNGVVDDSQLPKDRFSAERLKGVDSTLKIQPAKLEDSAVYLCASGAGGEQYFGPGTRLTVT.

The chain couples TRBV5-1 to TRBJ1-2; possible D gene TRBD1, 6 bases. The CDR3 is made up of 15 amino acids. With 2 bases removed from V and 6 bases from J, the gap between germline ends came to 17 bases. CDR1 and CDR2 (germline): SGHRS, YFSETQ. As DNA, the CDR3 is TGCGCCAGCAGCTTTCAACAGGGCAAAACGGATGGCTACACCTTC. Translating gives CASSFQQGKTDGYTF. Full variable domain (outside the CDR3, taken from reference TRBV5-1 and TRBJ1-2): KAGVTQTPRYLIKTRGQQVTLSCSPISGHRSVSWYQQTPGQGLQFLFEYFSETQRNKGNFPGRFSGRQFSNSRSEMNVSTLELGDSALYLCASSFQQGKTDGYTFGSGTRLTVV.

This clone occurred once. The V gene is TRBV10-1, the J gene TRBJ2-1, with 8 bases fitting TRBD1. The germline V gene has CDR1 WNHNN and CDR2 SYGVQD (reference sequence). The CDR3 is 12 residues long. V trimming: 4 bases; J trimming: 7 bases; junction bases outside the gene matches: 0. CDR3 bases: TGCGCCAGCAGTGGGGACAGGAATGAGCAGTTCTTC. Its translation: CASSGDRNEQFF.

This chain links TRBV5-1 with TRBJ1-1; D is ambiguous. The CDR3 length is 13 residues. CDR1 SGHRS and CDR2 YFSETQ come from the germline V gene. V was trimmed by 4 bases and J by 0 bases, leaving 7 bases between them. The CDR3 here is CASSPRVNTEAFF. CDR3 nucleotide sequence: TGCGCCAGCAGCCCACGGGTGAACACTGAAGCTTTCTTT.

The chain is built from TRBV5-5 and TRBJ2-7, with D perhaps matching TRBD2 (6 bases). The CDR3 spans 14 residues. V lost 4 bases and J lost 2, with 13 bases in between. Per the germline V gene, CDR1 is SGHKS and CDR2 is YYEKEE (reference sequence). CDR3 amino acids: CASSPGTGAYEQYF. In nucleotides, the CDR3 is TGTGCCAGCAGCCCGGGGACTGGGGCCTACGAGCAGTACTTC. Combining the CDR3 with reference TRBV5-5 and TRBJ2-7 gives the whole variable domain DAGVTQSPTHLIKTRGQQVTLRCSPISGHKSVSWYQQVLGQGPQFIFQYYEKEERGRGNFPDRFSARQFPNYSSELNVNALLLGDSALYLCASSPGTGAYEQYFGPGTRLTVT.

The chain combines TRBV30 with TRBJ1-2; D is ambiguous. Looked up from germline, CDR1 is GTSNPN and CDR2 is SVGIG (reference sequence). The CDR3 has 14 amino acids. V lost 0 bases to trimming and J lost 4 bases, with 12 bases between them. The CDR3 loop is CAWSVPLSGYGYTF. CDR3 DNA: TGTGCCTGGAGTGTCCCTTTGTCGGGCTATGGCTACACCTTC. Full variable domain (missing parts from reference TRBV30 and TRBJ1-2): SQTIHQWPATLVQPVGSPLSLECTVEGTSNPNLYWYRQAAGRGLQLLFYSVGIGQISSEVPQNLSASRPQDRQFILSSKKLLLSDSGFYLCAWSVPLSGYGYTFGSGTRLTVV.

The chain combines TRBV29-1 with TRBJ2-7; the match to TRBD2 covers 11 bases. Looked up from germline, CDR1 is SQVTM and CDR2 is ANQGSEA. V dropped 8 bases and J dropped 4; count of bases not matched to a gene: 7. The CDR3 is made up of 13 amino acids. CDR3 region: CSILGTSGYEQYF. The CDR3 nucleotides are TGCAGCATCCTCGGGACTAGCGGATACGAGCAGTACTTC.

This chain uses TRBV21-1 with TRBJ1-1. TRBV21-1 is deemed a pseudogene. This CDR3 is 17 amino acids long. The DNA of the CDR3 is TGTGCCAGCAGCAAAGCCAGCCCCGCGGGCATAGACACTGAAGCTTTCTTT. Translating it yields CASSKASPAGIDTEAFF.

The chain combines TRBV5-4 with TRBJ1-2, with a tentative D call TRBD1 (5 bases). Trimming shortened V by 3 bases and J by 8 bases, and 14 bases separated the two germline ends. CDR1 and CDR2 from the germline V gene are SGHNT and YYREEE (reference sequence). The CDR3 sequence is 13 residues long. CDR3 nucleotides: TGTGCCAGCAGCTCGTACGGGGCGGGAGGCTACACCTTC. Translated, it gives CASSSYGAGGYTF. Using reference TRBV5-4 and TRBJ1-2 for the parts outside the CDR3, the full variable domain is ETGVTQSPTHLIKTRGQQVTLRCSSQSGHNTVSWYQQALGQGPQFIFQYYREEENGRGNFPPRFSGLQFPNYSSELNVNALELDDSALYLCASSSYGAGGYTFGSGTRLTVV.

CDR3 region: CASSHSTLSSRGANYGYTF. As DNA, the CDR3 is TGCGCCAGCAGCCATTCTACCCTCTCCTCCCGGGGAGCTAACTATGGCTACACCTTC. The chain employs TRBV4-3 and TRBJ1-2; D unresolved. Germline V CDR1 and CDR2: LGHNA, YSLEER. This CDR3 contains 19 residues. Trimming removed 3 bases from V and 0 bases from J, with 23 bases in between.